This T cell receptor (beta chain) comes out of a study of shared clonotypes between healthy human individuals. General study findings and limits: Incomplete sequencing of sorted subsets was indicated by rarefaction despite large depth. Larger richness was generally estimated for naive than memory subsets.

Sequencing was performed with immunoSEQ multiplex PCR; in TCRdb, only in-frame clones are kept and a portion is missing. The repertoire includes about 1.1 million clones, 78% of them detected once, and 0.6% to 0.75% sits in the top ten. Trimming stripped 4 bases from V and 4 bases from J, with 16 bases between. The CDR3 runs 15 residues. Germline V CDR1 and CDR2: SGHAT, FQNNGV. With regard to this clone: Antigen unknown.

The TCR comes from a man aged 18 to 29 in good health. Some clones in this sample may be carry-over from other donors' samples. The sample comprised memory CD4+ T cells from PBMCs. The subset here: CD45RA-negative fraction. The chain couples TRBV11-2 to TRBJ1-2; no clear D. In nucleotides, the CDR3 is TGTGCCAGCAGCTCCAACTTGGGCGTCCCCTATGGCTACACCTTC. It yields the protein CASSSNLGVPYGYTF.